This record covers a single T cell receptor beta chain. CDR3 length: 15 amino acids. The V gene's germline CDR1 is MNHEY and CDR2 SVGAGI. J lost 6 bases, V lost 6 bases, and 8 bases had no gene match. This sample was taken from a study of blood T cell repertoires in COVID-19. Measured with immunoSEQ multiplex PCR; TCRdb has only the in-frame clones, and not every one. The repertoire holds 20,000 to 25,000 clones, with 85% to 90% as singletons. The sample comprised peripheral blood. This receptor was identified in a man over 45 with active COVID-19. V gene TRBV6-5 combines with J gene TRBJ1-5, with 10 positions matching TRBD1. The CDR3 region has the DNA TGTGCCAGCAGCACCGACAGGGGGCCCAGTCAGCCCCAGCATTTT. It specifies CASSTDRGPSQPQHF.